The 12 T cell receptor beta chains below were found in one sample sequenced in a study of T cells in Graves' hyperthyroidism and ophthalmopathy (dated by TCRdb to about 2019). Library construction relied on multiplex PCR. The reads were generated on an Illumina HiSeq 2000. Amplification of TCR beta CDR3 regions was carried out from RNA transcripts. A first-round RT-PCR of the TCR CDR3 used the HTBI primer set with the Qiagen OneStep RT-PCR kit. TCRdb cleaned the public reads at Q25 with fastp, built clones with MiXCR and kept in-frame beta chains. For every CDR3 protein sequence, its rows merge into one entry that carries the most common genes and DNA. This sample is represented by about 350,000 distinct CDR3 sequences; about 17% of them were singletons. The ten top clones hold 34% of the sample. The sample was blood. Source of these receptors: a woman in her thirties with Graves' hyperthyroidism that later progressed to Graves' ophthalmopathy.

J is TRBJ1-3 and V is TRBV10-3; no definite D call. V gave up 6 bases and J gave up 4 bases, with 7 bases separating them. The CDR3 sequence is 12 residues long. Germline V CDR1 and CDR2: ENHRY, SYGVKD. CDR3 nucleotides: TGTGCCATCAGCGCCTCCGGAAACACCATATATTTT. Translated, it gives CAISASGNTIYF.

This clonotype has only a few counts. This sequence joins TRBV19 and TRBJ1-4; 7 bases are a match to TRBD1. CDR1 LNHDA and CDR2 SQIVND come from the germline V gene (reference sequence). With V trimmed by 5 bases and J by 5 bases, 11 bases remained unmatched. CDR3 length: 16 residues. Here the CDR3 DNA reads TGTGCCAGTAGTTCAAGACAGGGAGGCTTGAATGAAAAACTGTTTTTT. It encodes CASSSRQGGLNEKLFF.

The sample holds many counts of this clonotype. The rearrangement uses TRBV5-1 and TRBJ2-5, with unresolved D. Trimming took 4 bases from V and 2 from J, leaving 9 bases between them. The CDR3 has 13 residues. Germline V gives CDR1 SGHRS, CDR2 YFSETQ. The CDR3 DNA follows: TGCGCCAGCAGCCCGGCTATACAAGAGACCCAGTACTTC. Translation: CASSPAIQETQYF.

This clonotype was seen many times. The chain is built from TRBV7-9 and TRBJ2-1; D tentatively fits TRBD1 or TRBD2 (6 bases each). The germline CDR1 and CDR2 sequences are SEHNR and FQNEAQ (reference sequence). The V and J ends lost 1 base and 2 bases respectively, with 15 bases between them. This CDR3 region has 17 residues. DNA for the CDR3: TGTGCCAGCAGCTTAGGGCCAGGGGAGGATCCCTACAATGAGCAGTTCTTC. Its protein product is CASSLGPGEDPYNEQFF.

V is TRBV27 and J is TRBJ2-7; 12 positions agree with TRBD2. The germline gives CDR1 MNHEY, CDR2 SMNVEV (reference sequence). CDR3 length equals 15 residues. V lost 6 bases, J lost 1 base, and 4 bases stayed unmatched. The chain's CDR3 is CASRMTSGSSYEQYF. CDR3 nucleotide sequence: TGTGCCAGCAGGATGACTAGCGGGAGTTCCTACGAGCAGTACTTC.

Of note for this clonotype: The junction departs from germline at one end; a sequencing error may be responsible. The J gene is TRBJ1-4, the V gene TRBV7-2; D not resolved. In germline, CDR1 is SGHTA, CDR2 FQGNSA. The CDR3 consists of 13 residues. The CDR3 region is CVSSPRLGEKLFF. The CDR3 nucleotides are TGTGTCAGCAGCCCGCGGCTTGGAGAAAAACTGTTTTTT.

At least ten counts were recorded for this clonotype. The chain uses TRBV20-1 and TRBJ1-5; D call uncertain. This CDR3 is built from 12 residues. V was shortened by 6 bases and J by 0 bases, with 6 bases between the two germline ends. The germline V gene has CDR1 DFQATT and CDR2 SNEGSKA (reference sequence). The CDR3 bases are TGCAGTGCGACATATAGCAATCAGCCCCAGCATTTT. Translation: CSATYSNQPQHF.

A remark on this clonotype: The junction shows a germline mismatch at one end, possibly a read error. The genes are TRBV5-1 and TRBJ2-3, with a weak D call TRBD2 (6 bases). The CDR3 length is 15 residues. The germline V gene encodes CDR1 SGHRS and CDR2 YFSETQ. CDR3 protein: CASSLGGGRADTQYF. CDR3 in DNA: TGTGCCAGCAGCTTGGGTGGAGGGAGAGCAGATACGCAGTATTTT.

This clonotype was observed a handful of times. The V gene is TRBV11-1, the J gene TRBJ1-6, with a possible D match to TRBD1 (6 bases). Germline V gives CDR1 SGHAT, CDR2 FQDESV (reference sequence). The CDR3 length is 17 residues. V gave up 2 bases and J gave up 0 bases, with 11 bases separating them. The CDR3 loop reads CASSLRQTGSYNSPLHF. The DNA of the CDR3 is TGTGCCAGCAGCTTACGGCAGACAGGCTCCTATAATTCACCCCTCCACTTT.

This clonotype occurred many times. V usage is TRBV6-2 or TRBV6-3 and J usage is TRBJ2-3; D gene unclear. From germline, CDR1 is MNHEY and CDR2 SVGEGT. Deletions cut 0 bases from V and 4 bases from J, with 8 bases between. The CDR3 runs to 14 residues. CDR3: CASSYSNWPDTQYF. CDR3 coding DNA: TGTGCCAGCAGTTACTCGAATTGGCCAGATACGCAGTATTTT.

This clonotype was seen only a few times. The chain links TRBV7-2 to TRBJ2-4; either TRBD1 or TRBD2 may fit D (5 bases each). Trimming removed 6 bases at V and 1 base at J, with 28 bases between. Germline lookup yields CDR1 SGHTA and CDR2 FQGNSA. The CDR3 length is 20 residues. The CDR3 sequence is CASRPLPLRTHGTAKNIQYF. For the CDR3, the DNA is TGTGCCAGCAGACCATTACCCCTCAGGACACACGGGACGGCCAAAAACATTCAGTACTTC.

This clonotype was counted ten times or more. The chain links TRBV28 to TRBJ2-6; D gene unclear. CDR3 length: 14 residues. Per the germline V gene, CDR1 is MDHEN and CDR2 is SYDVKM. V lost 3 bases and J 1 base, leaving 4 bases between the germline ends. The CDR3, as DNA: TGTGCCAGCAGTTTTCTTTCTGGGGCCAACGTCCTGACTTTC. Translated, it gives CASSFLSGANVLTF. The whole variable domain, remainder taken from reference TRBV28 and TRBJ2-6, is DVKVTQSSRYLVKRTGEKVFLECVQDMDHENMFWYRQDPGLGLRLIYFSYDVKMKEKGDIPEGYSVSREKKERFSLILESASTNQTSMYLCASSFLSGANVLTFGAGSRLTVL.